One and the same sample provided the 23 T cell receptor beta chains below, sequenced in a study of monozygotic twins with cystic fibrosis. Some clones are missing from TCRdb's copy, which holds only in-frame ones; the method was immunoSEQ multiplex PCR. This table has 30,000 to 45,000 clones, 84% appearing once. Sequencing was done on a sample of blood. Source of these receptors: a girl between 2 and 10 years old with cystic fibrosis.

This clone was counted between two and nine times. V gene TRBV29-1 combines with J gene TRBJ1-1; TRBD1 is a possible D gene (5 bases). There are 14 residues in the CDR3. Trimming left V 7 bases short and J 2 bases short, with 17 bases between. CDR1 and CDR2 from the germline V gene are SQVTM and ANQGSEA. CDR3 sequence (DNA): TGCAGCGGGGTGGGGCAGGGCGATAACACTGAAGCTTTCTTT. It translates to CSGVGQGDNTEAFF.

This chain joins TRBV29-1 and TRBJ1-2; TRBD1 matches at 11 bases. The CDR3 contains 13 residues. V gave up 4 bases and J gave up 5 bases; unmatched junction bases: 3. Germline values: CDR1 SQVTM, CDR2 ANQGSEA. The CDR3 sequence: CSVGDRGEYGYTF. For the CDR3, the DNA is TGCAGCGTTGGGGACAGGGGGGAATATGGCTACACCTTC.

The chain combines TRBV6-5 with TRBJ1-2, with D maybe TRBD1 (6 bases). This CDR3 is 15 amino acids long. The V end was cut by 7 bases, the J end by 3 bases, with 18 bases between. Germline V lookup: CDR1 MNHEY, CDR2 SVGAGI. CDR3 coding DNA: TGTGCCAGCACCGCTGGGGGCAGGGCCTACTATGGCTACACCTTC. This sequence encodes CASTAGGRAYYGYTF.

This clone appeared once. This sequence joins TRBV6-1 and TRBJ2-3, with 15 bases aligning to TRBD2. The germline CDR1 and CDR2 sequences are MNHNS and SASEGT. This CDR3 region has 16 residues. The junction had 1 base not matched to a gene; V was cut back by 4 bases and J by 2 bases. The CDR3 DNA reads TGTGCCAGCAGTGGGACTAGCGGGGGGGCCACAGATACGCAGTATTTT. Encoded protein: CASSGTSGGATDTQYF.

The count of this clone is one. The CDR3 sequence is CASSPSRDRGNQPQHF. The DNA of the CDR3 is TGTGCCAGTAGCCCTAGCCGGGACAGGGGCAATCAGCCCCAGCATTTT. J is TRBJ1-5 and V is TRBV19; 9 bases are a match to TRBD1. The trim removed 6 bases at V and 2 bases at J, leaving 8 bases unmatched. CDR1 is LNHDA, CDR2 SQIVND, per germline (reference sequence). CDR3 length: 16 amino acids.

This chain connects TRBV15 to TRBJ1-2; 7 bases match TRBD1. J was trimmed by 10 bases and V by 1 base; bases with no gene match: 9. Per the germline V gene, CDR1 is LNHNV and CDR2 is YYDKDF (reference sequence). The CDR3 consists of 14 residues. In DNA, the CDR3 is TGTGCCACCAGCAGAGCGGTACAGGGGTACGACTACACCTTC. Translation: CATSRAVQGYDYTF.

J is TRBJ1-5 and V is TRBV6-5; tentative D call: TRBD1 (6 bases). V gave up 8 bases and J gave up 0 bases, with 14 bases separating them. The germline V gene encodes CDR1 MNHEY and CDR2 SVGAGI. CDR3 size: 15 residues. CDR3 in DNA: TGTGCCAGCGCCAGGGGAGGGAATAGCAATCAGCCCCAGCATTTT. Its translation: CASARGGNSNQPQHF.

This chain links TRBV4-1 with TRBJ2-7; D is unclear. Germline V gene sequence: CDR1 MGHRA, CDR2 YSYEKL. CDR3 size: 15 residues. The V end was cut by 0 bases, the J end by 6 bases, with 15 bases between. The CDR3 coding sequence is TGCGCCAGCAGCCAAGATCCCCTTAGGTGGGGCGAGCAGTACTTC. Encoded protein: CASSQDPLRWGEQYF.

The chain uses TRBV30 and TRBJ2-7; D perhaps matches TRBD2 (5 bases). The germline gives CDR1 GTSNPN, CDR2 SVGIG (reference sequence). The CDR3 consists of 12 residues. Trimming pared 2 bases from V and 5 bases from J, leaving 10 bases between. DNA for the CDR3: TGTGCCTGGAGTCCGGGGTCCCACGAGCAGTACTTC. Translating it yields CAWSPGSHEQYF.

V usage is TRBV7-2 and J usage is TRBJ1-2, with TRBD1 identical over 7 bases. V lost 5 bases, J lost 5 bases, and 8 bases stayed unmatched. Germline V gives CDR1 SGHTA, CDR2 FQGNSA. The CDR3 spans 14 residues. In DNA form, the CDR3 reads TGTGCCAGCAGCCCGCGGGACAGCGGATATGGCTACACCTTC. Translating it yields CASSPRDSGYGYTF.

The chain uses TRBV19 and TRBJ1-5; D gene uncertain. The V gene's germline CDR1 is LNHDA and CDR2 SQIVND (reference sequence). The V end lost 2 bases, the J end lost 5 bases, and 10 bases lay between the germline ends. The CDR3 is made up of 14 amino acids. CDR3 coding DNA: TGTGCCAGTAGTATAATCGGCTCCTATCAGCCCCAGCATTTT. Residues: CASSIIGSYQPQHF.

This sequence joins TRBV7-2 and TRBJ2-7; no clear D. Per the germline V gene, CDR1 is SGHTA and CDR2 is FQGNSA. V lost 2 bases, J lost 2 bases, and 16 bases lay in between. The CDR3 totals 16 residues. CDR3 protein: CASSLFEYAAPYEQYF. CDR3 nucleotides: TGTGCCAGCAGCTTATTCGAGTATGCGGCCCCCTACGAGCAGTACTTC.

V and J are TRBV6-6 and TRBJ1-1, with D unclear. The V end was cut by 7 bases, the J end by 1 base, with 10 bases between. Per the germline V gene, CDR1 is MNHNY and CDR2 is SVGAGI (reference sequence). The CDR3 covers 13 residues. CDR3 protein: CASTGPTNTEAFF. The CDR3 nucleotides are TGTGCCAGCACCGGCCCTACGAACACTGAAGCTTTCTTT.

The chain is built from TRBV6-6 and TRBJ1-2, with a possible D match to TRBD1 (6 bases). Trimming cost V 5 bases and J 4 bases, with 11 bases left between them. Germline V CDR1 and CDR2: MNHNY, SVGAGI (reference sequence). The CDR3 loop spans 13 amino acids. The CDR3 DNA is TGTGCCAGCAGTAGTGACAGGCCCTATGGCTACACCTTC. It is translated as CASSSDRPYGYTF.

V and J are TRBV29-1 and TRBJ1-4; 11 bases are a match to TRBD1. The V gene's germline CDR1 is SQVTM and CDR2 ANQGSEA. After removal of 0 bases from V and 16 bases from J, the junction contained 7 bases not matched to a gene. The CDR3 is 13 amino acids. The CDR3 bases are TGCAGCGTTGAAGACGGACAGGGGGCGAAAAGGTTTTTT. It encodes CSVEDGQGAKRFF.

The rearrangement uses TRBV29-1 and TRBJ1-2; 7 bases map to TRBD1. V lost 1 base to trimming and J lost 5 bases; unmatched junction nucleotides: 10. CDR1 is SQVTM and CDR2 is ANQGSEA in the germline V gene. The CDR3 covers 15 residues. The CDR3 coding sequence is TGCAGCGTTGAAGGTCGAAGGGGACAGCCTTATGGCTACACCTTC. Translated: CSVEGRRGQPYGYTF. Combining the CDR3 with reference TRBV29-1 and TRBJ1-2 gives the whole variable domain SAVISQKPSRDICQRGTSLTIQCQVDSQVTMMFWYRQQPGQSLTLIATANQGSEATYESGFVIDKFPISRPNLTFSTLTVSNMSPEDSSIYLCSVEGRRGQPYGYTFGSGTRLTVV.

This rearrangement joins TRBV30 to TRBJ2-7, with D perhaps TRBD1 (6 bases). Germline V CDR1 and CDR2: GTSNPN, SVGIG (reference sequence). The CDR3 runs 12 residues. The V end lost 2 bases, the J end lost 4 bases, and 9 bases lay between the germline ends. CDR3 region: CAWSPQGYEQYF. CDR3 sequence (DNA): TGTGCCTGGAGTCCTCAGGGGTACGAGCAGTACTTC.

CDR3 region: CAWSRAGGTEAFF. The CDR3 nucleotides are TGTGCCTGGAGTCGGGCAGGGGGCACTGAAGCTTTCTTT. The chain has TRBV30 and TRBJ1-1; 7 bases line up with TRBD1. The CDR3 covers 13 residues. Germline CDR1 is GTSNPN and CDR2 is SVGIG (reference sequence). Unmatched junction bases numbered 4, after V lost 2 bases and J lost 4 bases.

This clone was seen a few times. The chain joins TRBV2 to TRBJ2-7, with TRBD1 matching 8 bases. V shed 6 bases and J 3 bases; nucleotides not matched to a gene: 4. Germline values: CDR1 SNHLY, CDR2 FYNNEI. CDR3 size: 13 residues. CDR3 sequence: CASSAGQDYEQYF. CDR3 in DNA: TGTGCCAGCAGCGCGGGACAGGACTACGAGCAGTACTTC.

This chain connects TRBV25-1 to TRBJ1-5; D not resolved. CDR1 and CDR2 (germline): MGHDK, SYGVNS. The CDR3 sequence is 14 residues long. The V and J ends lost 6 bases and 3 bases respectively, with 12 bases between them. CDR3 sequence (DNA): TGTGCCAGCAGGGCTTTGGGGAACAATCAGCCCCAGCATTTT. This gives the protein CASRALGNNQPQHF. The variable domain in full, completed from reference TRBV25-1 and TRBJ1-5, reads EADIYQTPRYLVIGTGKKITLECSQTMGHDKMYWYQQDPGMELHLIHYSYGVNSTEKGDLSSESTVSRIRTEHFPLTLESARPSHTSQYLCASRALGNNQPQHFGDGTRLSIL.

The V call is TRBV6-5, the J call TRBJ1-1, with TRBD1 matching 8 bases. Germline V gene lookup returns CDR1 MNHEY and CDR2 SVGAGI. V shed 5 bases and J 6 bases; nucleotides not matched to a gene: 8. This CDR3 has 14 amino acids. For the CDR3, the DNA is TGTGCCAGCAGTGAGAACAGGGGGATATCTGAAGCTTTCTTT. Translating it yields CASSENRGISEAFF.

The chain recombines TRBV29-1 with TRBJ1-5; TRBD1 matches 7 bases. The trim removed 6 bases at V and 5 bases at J, leaving 7 bases unmatched. Germline lookup yields CDR1 SQVTM and CDR2 ANQGSEA. The CDR3 extends over 13 amino acids. CDR3 DNA sequence: TGCAGCGTCTCGACAGGGCCCCATCAGCCCCAGCATTTT. Translated, it gives CSVSTGPHQPQHF.

This chain uses TRBV19 with TRBJ2-1; no firm D call. Trimming stripped 7 bases from V and 6 bases from J, with 10 bases between. The CDR3 consists of 12 residues. CDR1 and CDR2 from the germline V gene are LNHDA and SQIVND (reference sequence). The CDR3 DNA follows: TGTGCCAGTATTGGGCTAACCAATGAGCAGTTCTTC. It codes for CASIGLTNEQFF.